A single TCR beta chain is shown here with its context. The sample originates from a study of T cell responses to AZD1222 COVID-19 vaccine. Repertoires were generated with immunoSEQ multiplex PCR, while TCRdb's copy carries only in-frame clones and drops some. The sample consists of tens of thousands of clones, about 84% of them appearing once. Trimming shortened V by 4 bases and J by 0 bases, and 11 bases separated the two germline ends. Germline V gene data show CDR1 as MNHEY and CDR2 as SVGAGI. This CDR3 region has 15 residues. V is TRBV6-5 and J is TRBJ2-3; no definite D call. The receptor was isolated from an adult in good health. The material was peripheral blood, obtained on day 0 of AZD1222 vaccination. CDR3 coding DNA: TGTGCCAGCAGTTTACAGAGACTTAGCACAGATACGCAGTATTTT. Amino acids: CASSLQRLSTDTQYF.